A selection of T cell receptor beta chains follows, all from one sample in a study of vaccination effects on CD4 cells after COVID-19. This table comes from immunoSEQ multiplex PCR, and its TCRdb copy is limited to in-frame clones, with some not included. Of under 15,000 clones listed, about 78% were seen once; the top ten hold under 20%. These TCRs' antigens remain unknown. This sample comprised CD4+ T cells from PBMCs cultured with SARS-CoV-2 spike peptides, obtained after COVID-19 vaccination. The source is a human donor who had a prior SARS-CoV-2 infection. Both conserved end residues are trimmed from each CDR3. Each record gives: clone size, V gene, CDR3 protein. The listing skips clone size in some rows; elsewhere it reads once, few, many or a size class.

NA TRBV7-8 ASSHRDTQY
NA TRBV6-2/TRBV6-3 ASSYDRDTQY
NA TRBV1 TSSHLGRGKYNSPLH
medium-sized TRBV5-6 ASSIRATYNEQF
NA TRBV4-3 ASTKKPGREAGANVLT
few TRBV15 ATRRDTNQPQH
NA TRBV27 ASSLGEREQRGSYEQY
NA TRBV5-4 ASSFKGTDTQY
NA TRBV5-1 ASSSGDFYEQY
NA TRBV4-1 ASSQGIGLAGAIYYEQY
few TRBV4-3 ASSQLAGGSYEQY
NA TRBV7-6 ASSSGTGLSYEQY
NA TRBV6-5 ASSYGGQGVEETQY
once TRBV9 ASSKNPDGTQY
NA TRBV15 ATSRGFEGVNQPQH
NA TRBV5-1 ASSLYPLQADTQY
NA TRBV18 ASSPSGTGGLHWPGENTEAF
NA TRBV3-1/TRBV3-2 ASSQDRSSYEQY
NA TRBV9 ASSVGTVKNEKLF
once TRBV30 AWSVRSGWDSGYT
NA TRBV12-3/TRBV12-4 ASRGVNTEAF
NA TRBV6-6 ASSYTASMNTEAF
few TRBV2 ASSGGVRDRGRSPLH
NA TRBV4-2 ASSLRLAGAYEQY
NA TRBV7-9 ASSLMGTEQF
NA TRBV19 ASSIGRGETQY
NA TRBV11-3 ASSSYRVQETQY
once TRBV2 ASSESSGGAFRETQY
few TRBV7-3 ASSLQLNTGELF
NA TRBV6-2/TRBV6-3 ASSYRKGGSTGELF
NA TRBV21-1 ASSRGSPTGRSYEQY
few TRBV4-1 ASSQDPGRSPLH
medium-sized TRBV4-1 ASSQDQGMVQY
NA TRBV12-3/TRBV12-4 ASSRTGAAEAF
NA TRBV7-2 ASSFSPQETQY
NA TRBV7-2 ASSFFHDEQY
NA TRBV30 AQSLSGAYEQY
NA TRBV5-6 ASSLLAGSNNEQF
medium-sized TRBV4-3 ASSQERQGANNNSPLH
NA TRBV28 ASSLFPGGPGNTIY
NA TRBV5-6 ASSFGAAVTDTQY
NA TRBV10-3 AISVGSGNAGANVLT
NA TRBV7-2 ASSFTASSTDTQY
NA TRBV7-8 ASSLVAGGMAEQF
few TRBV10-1 ASSGSGQGGLNQPQH
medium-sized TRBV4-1 ASSRTRAQPNEQY